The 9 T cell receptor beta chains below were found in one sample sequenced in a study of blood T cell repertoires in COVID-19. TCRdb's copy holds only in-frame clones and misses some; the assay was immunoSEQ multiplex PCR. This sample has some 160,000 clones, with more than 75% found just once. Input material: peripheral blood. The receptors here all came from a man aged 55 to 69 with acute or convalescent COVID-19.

Here the CDR3 reads CATTGTQGYEQFF. DNA for the CDR3: TGTGCCACCACCGGAACCCAGGGGTATGAGCAGTTCTTC. The genes are TRBV24-1 and TRBJ2-1; a weak D match, TRBD1 (6 bases). The CDR3 spans 13 residues. CDR1 and CDR2 from the germline V gene are KGHDR and SFDVKD. V lost 8 bases, J lost 8 bases, and 15 bases lay in between.

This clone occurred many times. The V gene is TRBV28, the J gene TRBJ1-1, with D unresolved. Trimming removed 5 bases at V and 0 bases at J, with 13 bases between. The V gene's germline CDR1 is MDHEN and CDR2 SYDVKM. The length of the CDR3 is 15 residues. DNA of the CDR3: TGTGCCAGCAGTCCCCGGGGAAACCTGAACACTGAAGCTTTCTTT. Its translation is CASSPRGNLNTEAFF.

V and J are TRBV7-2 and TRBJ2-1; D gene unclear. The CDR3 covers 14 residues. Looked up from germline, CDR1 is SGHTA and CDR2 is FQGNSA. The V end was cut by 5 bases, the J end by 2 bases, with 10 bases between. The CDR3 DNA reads TGTGCCAGCAGCCCGGAGTACACCTACAATGAGCAGTTCTTC. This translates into CASSPEYTYNEQFF.

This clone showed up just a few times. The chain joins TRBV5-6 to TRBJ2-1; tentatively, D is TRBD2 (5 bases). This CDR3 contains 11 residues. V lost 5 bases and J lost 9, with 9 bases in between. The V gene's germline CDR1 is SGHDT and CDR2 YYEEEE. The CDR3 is CASRREFEQFF. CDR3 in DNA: TGTGCCAGCAGAAGGGAGTTTGAGCAGTTCTTC.

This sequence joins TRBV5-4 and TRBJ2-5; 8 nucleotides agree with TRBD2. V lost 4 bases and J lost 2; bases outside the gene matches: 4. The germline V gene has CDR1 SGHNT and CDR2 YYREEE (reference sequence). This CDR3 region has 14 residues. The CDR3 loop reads CASSGTGGQETQYF. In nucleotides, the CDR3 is TGTGCCAGCAGCGGAACGGGAGGGCAAGAGACCCAGTACTTC.

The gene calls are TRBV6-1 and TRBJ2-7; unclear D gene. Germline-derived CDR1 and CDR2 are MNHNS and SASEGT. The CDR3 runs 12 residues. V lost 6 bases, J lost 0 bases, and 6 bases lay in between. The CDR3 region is CASSPSSYEQYF. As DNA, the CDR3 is TGTGCCAGCAGCCCGAGCTCCTACGAGCAGTACTTC.

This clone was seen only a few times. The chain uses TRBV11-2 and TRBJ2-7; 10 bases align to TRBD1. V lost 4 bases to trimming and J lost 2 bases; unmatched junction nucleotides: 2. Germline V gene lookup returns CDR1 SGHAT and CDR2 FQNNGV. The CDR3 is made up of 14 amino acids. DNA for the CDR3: TGTGCCAGCAGCTATGGGACAGGGGCCTACGAGCAGTACTTC. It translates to CASSYGTGAYEQYF.

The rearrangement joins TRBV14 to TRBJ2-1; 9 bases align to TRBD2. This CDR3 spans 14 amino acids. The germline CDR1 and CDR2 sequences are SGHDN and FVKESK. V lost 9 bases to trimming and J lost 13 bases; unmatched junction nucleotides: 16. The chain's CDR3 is CASRGSGGMLVQFF. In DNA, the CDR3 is TGTGCCAGTCGGGGTAGCGGGGGTATGCTTGTCCAGTTCTTC. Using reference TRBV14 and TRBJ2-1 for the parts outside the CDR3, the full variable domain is EAGVTQFPSHSVIEKGQTVTLRCDPISGHDNLYWYRRVMGKEIKFLLHFVKESKQDESGMPNNRFLAERTGGTYSTLKVQPAELEDSGVYFCASRGSGGMLVQFFGPGTRLTVL.

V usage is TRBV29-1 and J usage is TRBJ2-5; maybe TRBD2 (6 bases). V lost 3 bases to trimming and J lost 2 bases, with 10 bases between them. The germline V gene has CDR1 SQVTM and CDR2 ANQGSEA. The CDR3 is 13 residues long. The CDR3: CSVDGTAQETQYF. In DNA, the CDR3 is TGCAGCGTTGACGGGACTGCACAAGAGACCCAGTACTTC. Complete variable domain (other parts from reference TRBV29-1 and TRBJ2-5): SAVISQKPSRDICQRGTSLTIQCQVDSQVTMMFWYRQQPGQSLTLIATANQGSEATYESGFVIDKFPISRPNLTFSTLTVSNMSPEDSSIYLCSVDGTAQETQYFGPGTRLLVL.